This T cell receptor beta chain is drawn from a study of blood T cell repertoires in COVID-19. About the study: COVID-19 samples, acute and convalescent, were from the United States, Italy and Spain. Nucleic acid was either cDNA or gDNA, and it came from T cells, B-cell-depleted T cells, or PBMCs.

Original processing methods: The authors estimated nucleated cell counts from reference gene primer amplification. TCRdb's table, derived via immunoSEQ multiplex PCR, lists solely in-frame clones and lacks some. D and trimming were read from the DNA, whereas the V and J calls and clone size are those reported in that table. The sample gives 55,000 to 80,000 clones, around 90% of which show up once; over 25% is in the top ten. The CDR3 covers 13 residues. V lost 1 base and J lost 0, with 3 bases in between. Germline CDR1 reads SGHTA; CDR2 reads FQGNSA. V and J are TRBV7-2 and TRBJ1-1; the D is unclear. The sample consisted of peripheral blood. The TCR was taken from a man between 50 and 59 years old with acute or convalescent COVID-19. The CDR3 protein is CASSLVMNTEAFF. The CDR3 region has the DNA TGTGCCAGCAGCTTAGTAATGAACACTGAAGCTTTCTTT.